This T cell receptor (beta chain) was sequenced during a study of response to subunit inactivated influenza vaccine. The study, taken as a whole, reports: It was the authors' suggestion that each seasonal influenza vaccination recruits few new T cells.

This clonotype came up a few times. What it binds is not known. Using its own MiXCR run on the RT-PCR reads, TCRdb lists one record per CDR3 protein. The sample carries hundreds of thousands of distinct CDR3 sequences, approximately 10% recorded once. The sample was also linked to a second study, of T cells expressing NK-cell markers. That paper states: 5'RACE template switching with UMIs generated TCR beta cDNA. The authors derived TCR beta repertoires from sorted CD3+CD56+NKG2C+, CD3+CD56+NKG2C- and CD3+CD56-NKG2C+ T cells. In five or six donors, dominant NKG2C+ clonotypes were roughly 1.0-8% of CD8+ T cells. These clonotypes, the leaders elsewhere, also led the CD3+CD56-NKG2C+ fraction in several donors.

This specimen consisted of PBMCs from blood, obtained on the day of vaccination. The receptor was derived from a middle-aged man who received an inactivated influenza vaccine.

The CDR3 is CASSQGGGRSQPQHF. The CDR3 bases are TGTGCCAGCAGCCAAGGAGGGGGCCGGAGTCAGCCCCAGCATTTT. The chain employs TRBV3-1 and TRBJ1-5, with 7 bases lining up with TRBD1. Germline CDR1 is LGHDT and CDR2 is YNNKEL (reference sequence). V trimming: 1 base; J trimming: 6 bases; junction bases outside the gene matches: 6. The CDR3 is made up of 15 amino acids.